This T cell receptor (beta chain) was retrieved from a study of OX40 agonist ivuxolimab in advanced cancers. Study in general: A male proportion of 82.7% was recorded, with mean age around 55 years and range roughly 23 to 79.

V lost 5 bases and J 9 bases, leaving 17 bases between the germline ends. The CDR3 runs to 14 residues. Germline CDR1 reads SGHVT; CDR2 reads SQSDAQ. Clones were sequenced by immunoSEQ multiplex PCR, and TCRdb holds only the in-frame ones, with some missing. The repertoire holds tens of thousands of clones, with approximately 82% as singletons. The input for sequencing was CD4+ or CD8+ T cells sorted from blood, taken in a trial of the OX40 agonist ivuxolimab. This receptor was identified in an adult with an advanced solid tumor such as melanoma, head and neck, liver or kidney cancer. The V call is TRBV7-4, the J call TRBJ1-5, with a possible D match to TRBD1 (6 bases). CDR3 amino acids: CASSPGDIRRPQHF. CDR3 sequence (DNA): TGTGCCAGCAGCCCGGGGGACATTCGGCGGCCCCAGCATTTT.